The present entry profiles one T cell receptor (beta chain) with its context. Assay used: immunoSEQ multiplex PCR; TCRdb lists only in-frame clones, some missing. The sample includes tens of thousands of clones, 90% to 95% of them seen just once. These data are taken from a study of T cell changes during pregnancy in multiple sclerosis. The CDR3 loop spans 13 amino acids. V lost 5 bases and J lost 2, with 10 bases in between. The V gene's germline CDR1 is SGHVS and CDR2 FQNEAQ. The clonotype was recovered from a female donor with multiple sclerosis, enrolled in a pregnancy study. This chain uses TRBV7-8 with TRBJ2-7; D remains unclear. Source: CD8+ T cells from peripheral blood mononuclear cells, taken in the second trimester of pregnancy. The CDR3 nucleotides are TGTGCCAGCAGCCCCCCCGTCGCCTACGAGCAGTACTTC. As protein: CASSPPVAYEQYF. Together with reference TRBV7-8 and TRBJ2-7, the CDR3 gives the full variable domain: GAGVSQSPRYKVAKRGQDVALRCDPISGHVSLFWYQQALGQGPEFLTYFQNEAQLDKSGLPSDRFFAERPEGSVSTLKIQRTQQEDSAVYLCASSPPVAYEQYFGPGTRLTVT.